This entry lists 29 T cell receptor beta chains sequenced from one sample in a study of T cell responses to AZD1222 COVID-19 vaccine. Using immunoSEQ multiplex PCR, the repertoire was profiled, and TCRdb retains in-frame clones only, with some absent. The sample records approximately 220,000 clones, 93% being singletons. Sequenced here: peripheral blood, sampled on day 0 of MenACWY control vaccination. The source is an adult in good health.

The chain has TRBV18 and TRBJ1-1, with TRBD1 as a possible D gene (5 bases). V lost 6 bases and J lost 10, with 12 bases in between. Germline CDR1 and CDR2: KGHSH and LQKENI. The CDR3 consists of 11 residues. CDR3 protein: CASSPDRGAFF. CDR3 DNA: TGTGCCAGCTCCCCCGACAGAGGAGCTTTCTTT.

The chain couples TRBV6-5 to TRBJ1-5; a weak D match, TRBD1 (6 bases). The CDR3 has 14 amino acids. Germline V gene sequence: CDR1 MNHEY, CDR2 SVGAGI. V was clipped by 6 bases and J by 0 bases, with 9 bases between them. As DNA, the CDR3 is TGTGCCAGCAGCCGGACAGATAGCAATCAGCCCCAGCATTTT. Encoded protein: CASSRTDSNQPQHF.

The chain has TRBV10-3 and TRBJ1-3, with D perhaps matching TRBD1 (5 bases). V was clipped by 10 bases and J by 2 bases, with 15 bases between them. The CDR3 length is 14 residues. Per germline, CDR1 ENHRY and CDR2 SYGVKD. The CDR3 DNA is TGTGCCACCCTGGGGGGGAGTGCTGGAAACACCATATATTTT. This sequence encodes CATLGGSAGNTIYF.

The CDR3 bases are TGTGCCAGCAGCGCCGTCGGGACAGGCCTCCTCTCTGGAAACACCATATATTTT. Protein sequence: CASSAVGTGLLSGNTIYF. The chain carries TRBV28 and TRBJ1-3, with 8 bases fitting TRBD1. Trimming at V came to 6 bases and at J to 0 bases, leaving 13 bases not matched to a gene. Germline-derived CDR1 and CDR2 are MDHEN and SYDVKM. The CDR3 sequence is 18 residues long. The variable domain in full, with the rest retrieved from reference TRBV28 and TRBJ1-3, is DVKVTQSSRYLVKRTGEKVFLECVQDMDHENMFWYRQDPGLGLRLIYFSYDVKMKEKGDIPEGYSVSREKKERFSLILESASTNQTSMYLCASSAVGTGLLSGNTIYFGEGSWLTVV.

The chain uses TRBV6-1 and TRBJ2-7, with D tentatively TRBD2 (7 bases). The CDR3 covers 16 residues. CDR1 MNHNS and CDR2 SASEGT come from the germline V gene. Trimming left V 5 bases short and J 9 bases short, with 26 bases between. The CDR3 coding sequence is TGTGCCAGCAGTAAAGACCCGGGGGGCAGCGGGCGAGTGCAGTACTTC. This encodes CASSKDPGGSGRVQYF.

This chain uses TRBV30 with TRBJ1-6; possibly TRBD1 for D (5 bases). V shed 4 bases and J shed 9 bases, with 19 bases lying between them. The CDR3 contains 15 residues. CDR1 and CDR2 from the germline V gene are GTSNPN and SVGIG (reference sequence). CDR3: CAWKPAGGVGSPLHF. In nucleotides, the CDR3 is TGTGCCTGGAAGCCCGCCGGGGGGGTCGGTTCACCCCTCCACTTT.

The chain employs TRBV30 and TRBJ1-1, with D maybe TRBD1 (5 bases). CDR3 length: 12 residues. CDR1 and CDR2 (germline): GTSNPN, SVGIG (reference sequence). Trimming took off 4 bases at V and 9 bases at J, with 15 bases between the two ends. CDR3 region: CAWTLLGEKAFF. The CDR3 DNA reads as TGTGCCTGGACACTATTAGGGGAGAAAGCTTTCTTT.

This clone was seen more than once but under ten times. V is TRBV6-5 and J is TRBJ1-1; the D is unclear. Per germline, CDR1 MNHEY and CDR2 SVGAGI. This CDR3 is 11 amino acids long. V was clipped by 8 bases and J by 0 bases, with 4 bases between them. The CDR3 sequence is CASYLNTEAFF. The CDR3 coding sequence is TGTGCCAGCTATTTGAACACTGAAGCTTTCTTT.

In this sample, this clone turned up once. The chain joins TRBV7-8 to TRBJ1-6; 8 bases are shared with TRBD1. The CDR3 length is 14 residues. J lost 9 bases, V lost 3 bases, and 4 bases had no gene match. CDR1 SGHVS and CDR2 FQNEAQ come from the germline V gene. The chain's CDR3 is CASSLGQAFSPLHF. In DNA, the CDR3 is TGTGCCAGCAGCTTGGGACAGGCGTTTTCACCCCTCCACTTT.

The chain combines TRBV15 with TRBJ1-1; D might be TRBD1 (5 bases). The V and J ends lost 3 bases and 9 bases respectively, with 17 bases between them. The V gene's germline CDR1 is LNHNV and CDR2 YYDKDF (reference sequence). This CDR3 is 14 amino acids long. The CDR3 region has the DNA TGTGCCACCAGCAGTGGGGGAAGGGGCCTCCAAGCTTTCTTT. This sequence encodes CATSSGGRGLQAFF.

The rearrangement uses TRBV27 and TRBJ1-5; unclear D gene. Germline values: CDR1 MNHEY, CDR2 SMNVEV (reference sequence). Between the trimmed V and J ends, which lost 3 bases and 1 base, there was a span of 10 bases. The CDR3 is 15 amino acids. CDR3 nucleotide sequence: TGTGCCAGCAGTTTGGAGGCGCCCAGCAATCAGCCCCAGCATTTT. Encoded protein: CASSLEAPSNQPQHF.

The V gene is TRBV2, the J gene TRBJ1-2, with a weak D call TRBD1 (6 bases). The germline V gene has CDR1 SNHLY and CDR2 FYNNEI. CDR3 length equals 13 residues. Trimming shortened V by 5 bases and J by 7 bases, and 14 bases separated the two germline ends. In DNA, the CDR3 is TGTGCCAGCAGTTTTGACACCAGGGGTGGCTACACCTTC. It yields the protein CASSFDTRGGYTF. The whole variable domain, remainder taken from reference TRBV2 and TRBJ1-2, is EPEVTQTPSHQVTQMGQEVILRCVPISNHLYFYWYRQILGQKVEFLVSFYNNEISEKSEIFDDQFSVERPDGSNFTLKIRSTKLEDSAMYFCASSFDTRGGYTFGSGTRLTVV.

This rearrangement joins TRBV3-1 (or the pseudogene TRBV3-2) to TRBJ1-2; the match to TRBD1 covers 7 bases. The V gene end was trimmed by 4 bases and the J gene end by 0 bases; junction bases not matched to a gene: 5. CDR3 size: 15 residues. Germline V gene lookup returns CDR1 LGHDT and CDR2 YNNKEL (reference sequence). The CDR3, as DNA: TGTGCCAGCAGCCCGGGGACAGAAGCTAACTATGGCTACACCTTC. Encoded protein: CASSPGTEANYGYTF.

The V gene is TRBV4-1, the J gene TRBJ2-5; a possible D gene is TRBD2 (5 bases). Germline CDR1 and CDR2: MGHRA and YSYEKL. The CDR3 consists of 15 residues. Trimming shortened V by 1 base and J by 1 base, and 10 bases separated the two germline ends. The CDR3 coding sequence is TGCGCCAGCAGCCAAGGGGAGCTCCCCCAAGAGACCCAGTACTTC. Translation gives CASSQGELPQETQYF.

The V and J genes are TRBV2 and TRBJ2-5; D may be TRBD1 or TRBD2 (5 bases each). Germline assignment: CDR1 SNHLY and CDR2 FYNNEI. V dropped 3 bases and J dropped 4 bases, with 18 bases sitting between them. The length of the CDR3 is 16 residues. Written as DNA, the CDR3 is TGTGCCAGCAGTGATCCGGGAACGAAGAGGGGAGAGACCCAGTACTTC. It translates to CASSDPGTKRGETQYF.

The chain carries TRBV6-5 and TRBJ2-2, with D tentatively TRBD2 (6 bases). Trimming shortened V by 4 bases and J by 0 bases, and 9 bases separated the two germline ends. Germline V gene data show CDR1 as MNHEY and CDR2 as SVGAGI. This CDR3 region has 15 residues. DNA for the CDR3: TGTGCCAGCAGTTTTTCGGGGGCGAACACCGGGGAGCTGTTTTTT. Encoded protein: CASSFSGANTGELFF.

This chain joins TRBV6-6 and TRBJ2-5, with 10 positions matching TRBD2. Germline values: CDR1 MNHNY, CDR2 SVGAGI (reference sequence). Losses at the gene ends were 7 bases for V and 4 bases for J; bases not matched to a gene: 6. CDR3 length: 14 amino acids. The CDR3 sequence: CASMLAGAGETQYF. As DNA, the CDR3 is TGTGCCAGCATGCTAGCGGGGGCGGGAGAGACCCAGTACTTC.

This chain joins TRBV6-6 and TRBJ2-1; weak D call: TRBD1 (6 bases). Germline-derived CDR1 and CDR2 are MNHNY and SVGAGI (reference sequence). The CDR3 is 14 residues long. Deletions cut 7 bases from V and 0 bases from J, with 10 bases between. This CDR3 reads CASILDSSYNEQFF. In nucleotides, the CDR3 is TGTGCCAGCATCTTGGACAGCTCCTACAATGAGCAGTTCTTC.

V is TRBV19 and J is TRBJ1-2; D possibly corresponds to TRBD1 (6 bases). This CDR3 region has 14 residues. The germline V and J ends were trimmed by 10 bases and 8 bases, with 23 bases remaining between them. CDR1 and CDR2 from the germline V gene are LNHDA and SQIVND (reference sequence). The DNA for the CDR3 is TGTGCCATTAAAAAAACCGGACAGACGGACGGCTACACCTTC. It specifies CAIKKTGQTDGYTF.

The chain combines TRBV6-5 with TRBJ1-3; D unclear. This CDR3 contains 15 residues. Germline assignment: CDR1 MNHEY and CDR2 SVGAGI. V lost 4 bases and J 0 bases, leaving 10 bases between the germline ends. The CDR3 is CASSSSRISGNTIYF. The CDR3 nucleotides are TGTGCCAGCAGTTCTTCCAGGATCTCTGGAAACACCATATATTTT.

The V and J genes are TRBV19 and TRBJ1-5; 8 bases fit TRBD1. The germline CDR1 and CDR2 sequences are LNHDA and SQIVND (reference sequence). V was clipped by 5 bases and J by 1 base; unmatched bases: 1. This CDR3 spans 14 amino acids. The CDR3 DNA follows: TGTGCCAGTAGTCGGACAGGGAGCAATCAGCCCCAGCATTTT. Its protein is CASSRTGSNQPQHF.

A single count supports this clone. This chain joins TRBV30 and TRBJ2-7; 7 bases align to TRBD1. The CDR3 extends over 15 amino acids. V lost 4 bases to trimming and J lost 0 bases; unmatched junction nucleotides: 9. Germline CDR1 is GTSNPN and CDR2 is SVGIG (reference sequence). The CDR3 here is CAWTRDSFSSYEQYF. The CDR3 nucleotides are TGTGCCTGGACTCGGGACAGCTTTAGCTCCTACGAGCAGTACTTC.

V and J are TRBV11-1 and TRBJ2-5, with D perhaps TRBD2 (5 bases). The CDR3 runs to 13 residues. The V gene lost 5 bases and the J gene lost 0 bases, with 7 bases spanning the gap. Per germline, CDR1 SGHAT and CDR2 FQDESV (reference sequence). The CDR3 nucleotides read TGTGCCAGCAGCCGAGCGGACCAAGAGACCCAGTACTTC. As protein: CASSRADQETQYF.

This chain joins TRBV6-5 and TRBJ1-3; D might be TRBD1 (6 bases). Per the germline V gene, CDR1 is MNHEY and CDR2 is SVGAGI. This CDR3 comprises 14 residues. Trimming cost V 5 bases and J 1 base, with 9 bases left between them. DNA for the CDR3: TGTGCCAGCAGTCTGGACAGTTCTGGAAACACCATATATTTT. Its protein is CASSLDSSGNTIYF.

The chain combines TRBV12-3 or TRBV12-4 with TRBJ1-5, with 7 bases that match TRBD1. Trimming at V came to 2 bases and at J to 16 bases, leaving 11 bases not matched to a gene. The CDR3 extends over 13 amino acids. The CDR3 region has the DNA TGTGCCAGCAGTTTAAGAGTGGGGACAGTGGGACATTTT. This translates into CASSLRVGTVGHF.

V and J are TRBV2 and TRBJ1-2; tentative D call: TRBD1 (5 bases). The germline CDR1 and CDR2 sequences are SNHLY and FYNNEI. The CDR3 runs 12 residues. The V gene lost 5 bases and the J gene lost 7 bases, with 11 bases spanning the gap. The CDR3 DNA reads TGTGCCAGCAGTTACACAGGTCTTGGCTACACCTTC. Residues: CASSYTGLGYTF.

This clone occurred once. The chain links TRBV6-5 to TRBJ1-5; D perhaps matches TRBD1 (5 bases). V lost 8 bases and J 6 bases, leaving 5 bases between the germline ends. Looked up from germline, CDR1 is MNHEY and CDR2 is SVGAGI. This CDR3 is built from 10 residues. CDR3 sequence: CASGGQPQHF. The DNA of the CDR3 is TGTGCCAGCGGGGGTCAGCCCCAGCATTTT.

The chain recombines TRBV10-3 with TRBJ1-5, with D unresolved. Germline-derived CDR1 and CDR2 are ENHRY and SYGVKD. The V end was cut by 0 bases, the J end by 5 bases, with 8 bases between. The CDR3 is 14 residues long. Here the CDR3 reads CAISESAEDQPQHF. The DNA for the CDR3 is TGTGCCATCAGTGAGTCGGCCGAGGATCAGCCCCAGCATTTT.

The chain employs TRBV3-1 (or the pseudogene TRBV3-2) and TRBJ1-6; D gene ambiguous. V was clipped by 1 base and J by 11 bases, with 9 bases between them. CDR1 and CDR2 from the germline V gene are LGHDT and YNNKEL (reference sequence). This CDR3 is built from 13 residues. CDR3 nucleotide sequence: TGTGCCAGCAGCCAAGTTATCGGGACACCCCTCCACTTT. Residues: CASSQVIGTPLHF.